The 3 T cell receptor beta chains presented below share a single source sample, sequenced in a study of CD8 T cells in Susac syndrome. The RNA, 0.5 to 1 ug, was put through reverse transcription using random hexamers. One entry per CDR3 protein results from TCRdb running MiXCR on the immunoSEQ multiplex PCR reads. The repertoire has about 300,000 distinct CDR3 sequences, 75% to 85% of them found once; the top ten carry around 0.21%. Sequenced input: CD8+ T cells from PBMCs. The receptors derive from a human donor with multiple sclerosis.

This clonotype has a handful of counts. The CDR3: CASSLLQGLWYGYTF. The CDR3 nucleotides are TGTGCCAGCAGCTTGCTACAGGGCCTTTGGTATGGCTACACCTTC. The V and J genes are TRBV5-4 and TRBJ1-2; tentative D call: TRBD1 (6 bases). Germline V gene sequence: CDR1 SGHNT, CDR2 YYREEE (reference sequence). This CDR3 is built from 15 residues. The ends were cut back, 1 base at V and 5 bases at J, with 15 bases in the middle.

J is TRBJ2-7 and V is TRBV28, with a possible D match to TRBD2 (5 bases). Trimming pared 6 bases from V and 0 bases from J, leaving 12 bases between. The CDR3 is made up of 14 amino acids. CDR1 and CDR2 (germline): MDHEN, SYDVKM. The CDR3 loop is CASSRRVSSYEQYF. The CDR3 DNA follows: TGTGCCAGCAGCAGGCGGGTTAGCTCCTACGAGCAGTACTTC. The whole variable domain, filled in from reference TRBV28 and TRBJ2-7, reads DVKVTQSSRYLVKRTGEKVFLECVQDMDHENMFWYRQDPGLGLRLIYFSYDVKMKEKGDIPEGYSVSREKKERFSLILESASTNQTSMYLCASSRRVSSYEQYFGPGTRLTVT.

The V call is TRBV15, the J call TRBJ1-5, with D possibly TRBD1 on 5 matching bases. Trimming removed 2 bases from V and 1 base from J, with 15 bases in between. CDR1 LNHNV and CDR2 YYDKDF come from the germline V gene (reference sequence). CDR3 size: 17 residues. The CDR3 spells CATSRPSESGSNQPQHF. Written as DNA, the CDR3 is TGTGCCACCAGCAGACCATCGGAGTCAGGGAGCAATCAGCCCCAGCATTTT.